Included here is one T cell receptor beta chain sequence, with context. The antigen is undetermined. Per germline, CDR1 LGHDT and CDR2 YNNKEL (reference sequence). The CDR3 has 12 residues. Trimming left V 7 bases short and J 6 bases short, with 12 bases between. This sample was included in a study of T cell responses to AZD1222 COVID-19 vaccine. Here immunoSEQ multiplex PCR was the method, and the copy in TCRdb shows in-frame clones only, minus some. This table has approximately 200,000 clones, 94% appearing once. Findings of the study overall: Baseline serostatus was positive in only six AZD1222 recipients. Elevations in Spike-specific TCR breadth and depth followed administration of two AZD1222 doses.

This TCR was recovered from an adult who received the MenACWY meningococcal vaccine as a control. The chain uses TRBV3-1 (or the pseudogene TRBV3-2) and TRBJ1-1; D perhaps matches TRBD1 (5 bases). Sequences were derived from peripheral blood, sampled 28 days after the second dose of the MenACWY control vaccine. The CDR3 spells CASKGAGPEAFF. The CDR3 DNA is TGTGCCAGCAAAGGGGCAGGGCCTGAAGCTTTCTTT.